This TCR beta chain is drawn from a study of T cells in Graves' hyperthyroidism and ophthalmopathy. Background on the study: Peripheral blood draws took place at initial diagnosis, ahead of any treatment. Study-wide results and caveats: Ophthalmopathy was model-predicted a median roughly 6.3 months pre-onset. Separation of ophthalmopathy from stable hyperthyroidism was achieved by a 13 V-J model.

CDR3 length equals 18 residues. The junction had 10 bases not matched to a gene; V was cut back by 4 bases and J by 0 bases. CDR1 and CDR2 (germline): MGHRA, YSYEKL. The CDR3 regions of TCR beta were amplified from RNA transcripts. When the TCR CDR3 underwent first-round RT-PCR, the HTBI primer set was used. MiXCR, run by TCRdb on the multiplex PCR reads, gives a single entry per CDR3 protein. The sample has about 720,000 distinct CDR3 sequences; roughly a sixth are singletons. In its sample, this clonotype was seen once. What it binds is not known. V usage is TRBV4-1 and J usage is TRBJ2-4, with 9 bases lining up with TRBD1. This sequence originates from a woman aged 45-60 years with Graves' hyperthyroidism that later progressed to Graves' ophthalmopathy. Sequencing was carried out using blood. The DNA for the CDR3 is TGCGCCAGCAGCCGAAGCGACGGACAGGGGATAGCCAAAAACATTCAGTACTTC. Protein product: CASSRSDGQGIAKNIQYF.